One sample yielded the 14 T cell receptor beta chains listed below, sequenced in a study of T-cell memory formation after mild COVID-19. MiXCR, run by TCRdb on the 5' RACE reads, gives a single entry per CDR3 protein. The data contain about 300,000 distinct CDR3 sequences, roughly a fifth of them singletons. The sequenced material came from PBMCs or a T cell subset sorted from them (not recorded which). The receptors come from a man in his late teens or twenties who had mild COVID-19 (a few samples of this study predate the infection). Cell type and time point are not known.

This clonotype was detected only a few times. The J gene is TRBJ1-1, the V gene TRBV27; maybe TRBD1 (5 bases). The CDR3 is made up of 15 amino acids. Germline lookup yields CDR1 MNHEY and CDR2 SMNVEV (reference sequence). The V end was cut by 5 bases, the J end by 3 bases, with 16 bases between. The CDR3 sequence is CASSPPGGDYTEAFF. Here the CDR3 DNA reads TGTGCCAGCAGTCCCCCCGGGGGGGATTACACTGAAGCTTTCTTT.

This chain's CDR3 is CASSALGGQETQYF. The DNA of the CDR3 is TGCGCCAGCAGCGCCCTTGGAGGGCAGGAGACCCAGTACTTC. The chain couples TRBV5-1 to TRBJ2-5; the D gene is possibly TRBD2 (6 bases). This CDR3 contains 14 residues. In germline, CDR1 is SGHRS, CDR2 YFSETQ. With 4 bases removed from V and 5 bases from J, the gap between germline ends came to 15 bases.

This clonotype was seen repeatedly, ten times or more. The V call is TRBV7-2, the J call TRBJ1-1, with 7 nucleotides matching TRBD1. The germline gives CDR1 SGHTA, CDR2 FQGNSA. With V trimmed by 0 bases and J by 4 bases, 8 bases remained unmatched. The CDR3 has 16 residues. The CDR3 bases are TGTGCCAGCAGCTTAGCGTCGGCAGGGGGGTTCACTGAAGCTTTCTTT. This encodes CASSLASAGGFTEAFF.

This clonotype was counted only a few times. This chain joins TRBV9 and TRBJ1-1, with D hard to call. This CDR3 region has 14 residues. Germline V lookup: CDR1 SGDLS, CDR2 YYNGEE. V dropped 6 bases and J dropped 0 bases, with 12 bases sitting between them. The CDR3 region is CASTVGFMNTEAFF. CDR3 bases: TGTGCCAGCACCGTGGGGTTCATGAACACTGAAGCTTTCTTT. Supplemented by reference TRBV9 and TRBJ1-1, the full variable domain reads DSGVTQTPKHLITATGQRVTLRCSPRSGDLSVYWYQQSLDQGLQFLIQYYNGEERAKGNILERFSAQQFPDLHSELNLSSLELGDSALYFCASTVGFMNTEAFFGQGTRLTVV.

This clonotype was observed many times. This chain connects TRBV4-2 to TRBJ2-1; TRBD2 aligns across 9 bases. Germline CDR1 LGHNA, CDR2 YNFKEQ. This CDR3 spans 20 amino acids. V was pared by 0 bases and J by 4 bases, with 16 bases of the junction left unmatched. The CDR3 bases are TGTGCCAGCAGCCAAGATGCCCTCTCTGCCATAGCGGGGGCATACAATGAGCAGTTCTTC. Encoded protein: CASSQDALSAIAGAYNEQFF.

The chain recombines TRBV5-1 with TRBJ2-2; D unresolved. This CDR3 spans 14 amino acids. The ends were cut back, 4 bases at V and 5 bases at J, with 12 bases in the middle. The germline gives CDR1 SGHRS, CDR2 YFSETQ. The CDR3 is CASSRQDKTGELFF. The CDR3 nucleotides read TGCGCCAGCAGCCGGCAGGATAAGACCGGGGAGCTGTTTTTT. Based on the CDR3 plus reference TRBV5-1 and TRBJ2-2, the full variable domain is KAGVTQTPRYLIKTRGQQVTLSCSPISGHRSVSWYQQTPGQGLQFLFEYFSETQRNKGNFPGRFSGRQFSNSRSEMNVSTLELGDSALYLCASSRQDKTGELFFGEGSRLTVL.

The chain links TRBV28 to TRBJ1-1, with D unclear. This CDR3 is built from 14 residues. Per germline, CDR1 MDHEN and CDR2 SYDVKM. Trimming shortened V by 8 bases and J by 1 base, and 14 bases separated the two germline ends. CDR3 loop: CASPGPGTNTEAFF. The DNA of the CDR3 is TGTGCCAGCCCAGGCCCCGGTACGAACACTGAAGCTTTCTTT.

The chain is built from TRBV6-6 and TRBJ1-2, with a possible D match to TRBD1 (5 bases). The V gene lost 5 bases and the J gene lost 5 bases, with 9 bases spanning the gap. The CDR3 is 12 residues long. In germline, CDR1 is MNHNY, CDR2 SVGAGI (reference sequence). The chain's CDR3 is CASSGTAYGYTF. The CDR3 coding sequence is TGTGCCAGCAGTGGGACGGCGTATGGCTACACCTTC.

There are a few counts of this clonotype. This sequence joins TRBV3-1 and TRBJ2-1; D is unresolved. V gave up 2 bases and J gave up 8 bases, with 7 bases separating them. This CDR3 is 12 amino acids long. Germline V gene sequence: CDR1 LGHDT, CDR2 YNNKEL (reference sequence). The CDR3 DNA reads as TGTGCCAGCAGCCAACATGGAGATGAGCAGTTCTTC. Translating gives CASSQHGDEQFF.

The chain links TRBV5-1 to TRBJ2-3; maybe TRBD2 (6 bases). Germline-derived CDR1 and CDR2 are SGHRS and YFSETQ. Trimming stripped 4 bases from V and 6 bases from J, with 18 bases between. The CDR3 runs to 15 residues. CDR3 amino acids: CASSLVEGGSDTQYF. For the CDR3, the DNA is TGCGCCAGCAGCCTCGTCGAGGGAGGTTCGGATACGCAGTATTTT.

This clonotype was recorded a few times. CDR3 in amino acids: CATSTLLAGGETQYF. CDR3 sequence (DNA): TGTGCCACCAGTACTCTTCTAGCGGGGGGCGAGACCCAGTACTTC. The V call is TRBV24-1, the J call TRBJ2-5, with 11 positions matching TRBD2. This CDR3 spans 15 amino acids. V shed 6 bases, J shed 5 bases, and the junction held 7 bases outside the gene matches. Germline values: CDR1 KGHDR, CDR2 SFDVKD.

This chain links TRBV7-3 with TRBJ1-1; TRBD1 is a possible D gene (5 bases). V was cut by 4 bases and J by 5 bases, with 11 bases left in between. This CDR3 contains 13 residues. Germline loops: CDR1 SGHTA, CDR2 FQGTGA. CDR3 in DNA: TGTGCCAGCAGCTCAATCGGGGGGACTGAAGCTTTCTTT. Its translation: CASSSIGGTEAFF.

This clonotype turned up a few times. This chain joins TRBV7-9 and TRBJ1-4; D remains ambiguous. Germline V gene data show CDR1 as SEHNR and CDR2 as FQNEAQ (reference sequence). Trimming removed 5 bases at V and 10 bases at J, with 17 bases between. The CDR3 is 14 residues long. CDR3 amino acids: CASSPSEIVGKLFF. The CDR3 nucleotides are TGTGCCAGCAGCCCCTCGGAGATCGTCGGAAAACTGTTTTTT.

V is TRBV2 and J is TRBJ2-3; perhaps D is TRBD1 or TRBD2 (6 bases each). There are 13 residues in the CDR3. V lost 7 bases, J lost 4 bases, and 12 bases lay in between. Germline V gives CDR1 SNHLY, CDR2 FYNNEI. CDR3 residues: CASIGGPSDTQYF. The CDR3 nucleotides read TGTGCCAGCATAGGGGGGCCCTCAGATACGCAGTATTTT.